These 21 T cell receptor beta chains share one sample of origin, sequenced in a study of neurological immune-mediated disorders. A single record per CDR3 protein comes from TCRdb applying MiXCR to the 5' RACE reads. The table shows about 15,000 distinct CDR3 sequences, with roughly 3.5% occurring only once. The sample was CD8+ T cells from blood. The receptors derive from a middle-aged woman in good health.

This clonotype was counted ten times or more. The chain couples TRBV4-1 to TRBJ2-1; D remains unclear. Trimming cost V 6 bases and J 0 bases, with 9 bases left between them. The CDR3 has 14 amino acids. Germline CDR1 is MGHRA and CDR2 is YSYEKL. CDR3 DNA: TGCGCCAGCAGTCCTAACCCCTCCTACAATGAGCAGTTCTTC. Protein product: CASSPNPSYNEQFF.

As regards this clonotype: Compared with germline, one end of the junction differs, possibly owing to a read error. The chain has TRBV9 and TRBJ2-2; D possibly uses TRBD1 or TRBD2 (6 bases each). The CDR3 covers 12 residues. Per the germline V gene, CDR1 is SGDLS and CDR2 is YYNGEE. The CDR3 nucleotides read TGTGCCAGCAGCCCCGGGGGCGGGGAGTTGTTTTTT. Encoded protein: CASSPGGGELFF.

Many counts were recorded for this clonotype. The chain joins TRBV4-2 to TRBJ2-7; D uncertain. The CDR3 totals 15 residues. Trimming took off 4 bases at V and 7 bases at J, with 20 bases between the two ends. Germline V gene data show CDR1 as LGHNA and CDR2 as YNFKEQ. CDR3 bases: TGTGCCAGCAGCCTCGGAAGGTGGTTTAATGGAGAGCAGTACTTC. Protein product: CASSLGRWFNGEQYF.

This clonotype is medium-sized by share. The genes are TRBV20-1 and TRBJ2-2; 11 nucleotides align to TRBD2. Germline-derived CDR1 and CDR2 are DFQATT and SNEGSKA (reference sequence). The CDR3 has 16 residues. After removal of 2 bases from V and 3 bases from J, the junction contained 5 bases not matched to a gene. The CDR3 here is CSARHLAGGDTGELFF. The CDR3 nucleotides are TGCAGTGCTAGACATCTAGCGGGAGGCGACACCGGGGAGCTGTTTTTT.

This clonotype was observed many times. The J gene is TRBJ1-2, the V gene TRBV5-5, with 7 bases fitting TRBD1. Unmatched junction bases numbered 2, after V lost 3 bases and J lost 6 bases. The CDR3 is made up of 12 amino acids. CDR1 is SGHKS, CDR2 YYEKEE, per germline (reference sequence). The CDR3 reads CASSWGTDGYTF. The CDR3 coding sequence is TGTGCCAGCAGCTGGGGGACAGATGGCTACACCTTC.

This clonotype was counted ten times or more. The chain couples TRBV5-1 to TRBJ2-1; TRBD2 aligns across 11 bases. This CDR3 is built from 17 residues. J gave up 1 base and V 2 bases, and 5 bases lay outside the gene matches. CDR1 is SGHRS, CDR2 YFSETQ, per germline. DNA for the CDR3: TGCGCCAGCAGCTTAAATAGCGGGAGGGAATCCTACAATGAGCAGTTCTTC. The encoded protein is CASSLNSGRESYNEQFF.

This clonotype appeared many times. This chain joins TRBV5-1 and TRBJ2-1; D ambiguous. Per the germline V gene, CDR1 is SGHRS and CDR2 is YFSETQ. Trimming took 3 bases from V and 5 from J, leaving 12 bases between them. CDR3 length: 14 amino acids. In nucleotides, the CDR3 is TGCGCCAGCAGCTGGCACCGGGCCGACAATGAGCAGTTCTTC. Residues: CASSWHRADNEQFF. Combining the CDR3 with reference TRBV5-1 and TRBJ2-1 gives the whole variable domain KAGVTQTPRYLIKTRGQQVTLSCSPISGHRSVSWYQQTPGQGLQFLFEYFSETQRNKGNFPGRFSGRQFSNSRSEMNVSTLELGDSALYLCASSWHRADNEQFFGPGTRLTVL.

This clonotype was seen at least ten times. J is TRBJ2-7 and V is TRBV9; 8 bases map to TRBD1. The germline V gene has CDR1 SGDLS and CDR2 YYNGEE. The V gene end was trimmed by 0 bases and the J gene end by 2 bases; junction bases not matched to a gene: 10. CDR3 length equals 17 residues. CDR3 protein: CASSVGETGERAYEQYF. In DNA, the CDR3 is TGTGCCAGCAGCGTAGGTGAGACAGGGGAACGGGCCTACGAGCAGTACTTC.

In this sample, this clonotype turned up many times. The CDR3 is CASSPNQREGLFEQYF. The CDR3 coding sequence is TGTGCCAGCAGCCCTAACCAGCGGGAGGGCCTCTTCGAGCAGTACTTC. The chain couples TRBV5-6 to TRBJ2-7, with 10 bases aligning to TRBD2. V lost 4 bases to trimming and J lost 6 bases; unmatched junction nucleotides: 13. The CDR3 runs 16 residues. CDR1 and CDR2 from the germline V gene are SGHDT and YYEEEE.

This clonotype was seen repeatedly, ten times or more. The V call is TRBV27, the J call TRBJ2-7; unclear D gene. CDR1 and CDR2 from the germline V gene are MNHEY and SMNVEV (reference sequence). With 6 bases removed from V and 5 bases from J, the gap between germline ends came to 8 bases. The CDR3 covers 11 residues. The CDR3 loop is CASSGLDEQYF. The CDR3 DNA reads TGTGCCAGCAGCGGGCTGGACGAGCAGTACTTC.

This clonotype was detected many times. The genes are TRBV11-2 and TRBJ2-1; 15 bases map to TRBD2. Trimming removed 5 bases from V and 6 bases from J; junction bases left unmatched: 5. This CDR3 is 16 amino acids long. From germline, CDR1 is SGHAT and CDR2 FQNNGV. CDR3 DNA: TGTGCCAGCAGCCAGATGGGACTAGCGGGGGGCAATGAGCAGTTCTTC. It translates to CASSQMGLAGGNEQFF. Complete variable domain (other parts from reference TRBV11-2 and TRBJ2-1): EAGVAQSPRYKIIEKRQSVAFWCNPISGHATLYWYQQILGQGPKLLIQFQNNGVVDDSQLPKDRFSAERLKGVDSTLKIQPAKLEDSAVYLCASSQMGLAGGNEQFFGPGTRLTVL.

This clonotype appeared many times. The chain is built from TRBV5-1 and TRBJ1-1; TRBD1 agrees at 8 bases. The CDR3 length is 14 residues. Per germline, CDR1 SGHRS and CDR2 YFSETQ. Germline trimming cut 4 bases from V and 3 bases from J; bases unmatched to any gene: 5. CDR3 DNA: TGCGCCAGCAGCCCCGGGACAGGAGACACTGAAGCTTTCTTT. Amino acid sequence: CASSPGTGDTEAFF.

This clonotype has just a few counts. The chain joins TRBV28 to TRBJ2-7; no clear D gene. The CDR3 covers 13 residues. The V end lost 3 bases, the J end lost 3 bases, and 9 bases lay between the germline ends. CDR1 is MDHEN, CDR2 SYDVKM, per germline. This chain's CDR3 is CASSFSADYEQYF. In DNA form, the CDR3 reads TGTGCCAGCAGTTTTTCGGCAGACTACGAGCAGTACTTC.

This clonotype was detected many times. The rearrangement uses TRBV29-1 and TRBJ2-6; possibly TRBD1 for D (5 bases). Trimming pared 0 bases from V and 0 bases from J, leaving 12 bases between. Germline CDR1 reads SQVTM; CDR2 reads ANQGSEA. This CDR3 has 17 residues. The DNA for the CDR3 is TGCAGCGTTGAAGATCTCCGGACAAACTCTGGGGCCAACGTCCTGACTTTC. It yields the protein CSVEDLRTNSGANVLTF.

This clonotype was seen many times. The J gene is TRBJ1-2, the V gene TRBV7-9; a weak D match, TRBD1 (6 bases). Per the germline V gene, CDR1 is SEHNR and CDR2 is FQNEAQ (reference sequence). Trimming left V 3 bases short and J 4 bases short, with 15 bases between. The CDR3 covers 15 residues. The CDR3 is CASSFRQALAYGYTF. The CDR3 DNA follows: TGTGCCAGCAGCTTCCGACAGGCATTAGCCTATGGCTACACCTTC.

This clonotype was picked up many times. One base away lies a much larger clone, so this may be a sequencing read error. The chain carries TRBV11-3 and TRBJ1-1, with D unresolved. CDR1 and CDR2 (germline): SGHNT, YENEEA. This CDR3 has 14 amino acids. The CDR3 protein is CVSSLDLGAYEAFF. CDR3 DNA sequence: TGTGTCAGCAGCTTAGACCTCGGAGCGTATGAAGCTTTCTTT.

This clonotype was seen repeatedly, ten times or more. As DNA, the CDR3 is TGCGCCAGCAACCTAGCGGGAGAGGACAATGAGCAGTTCTTC. It is translated as CASNLAGEDNEQFF. The gene calls are TRBV5-1 and TRBJ2-1; 10 bases are shared with TRBD2. The V gene's germline CDR1 is SGHRS and CDR2 YFSETQ. This CDR3 has 14 amino acids. With V trimmed by 6 bases and J by 5 bases, 5 bases remained unmatched. The entire variable domain, with the rest obtained from reference TRBV5-1 and TRBJ2-1, is as follows: KAGVTQTPRYLIKTRGQQVTLSCSPISGHRSVSWYQQTPGQGLQFLFEYFSETQRNKGNFPGRFSGRQFSNSRSEMNVSTLELGDSALYLCASNLAGEDNEQFFGPGTRLTVL.

Points on this clonotype: Possible read error: a much larger clone is one base away. This chain connects TRBV5-5 to TRBJ2-2; 9 bases are a match to TRBD1. There are 16 residues in the CDR3. CDR1 and CDR2 (germline): SGHKS, YYEKEE (reference sequence). The CDR3 protein is CVSSRPGTGMIGELFF. The CDR3 nucleotides are TGTGTCAGCAGTCGTCCCGGGACAGGGATGATCGGGGAGCTGTTTTTT.

This clonotype was seen repeatedly, ten times or more. J is TRBJ2-1 and V is TRBV5-1, with TRBD2 as a possible D gene (5 bases). Germline lookup yields CDR1 SGHRS and CDR2 YFSETQ. This CDR3 has 15 residues. The ends were cut back, 2 bases at V and 0 bases at J, with 9 bases in the middle. CDR3 DNA: TGCGCCAGCAGCTTAGGGAGTCCCTCCTACAATGAGCAGTTCTTC. It encodes CASSLGSPSYNEQFF.

The table lists this clonotype with many counts. The genes are TRBV29-1 and TRBJ2-1; 8 bases align to TRBD1. Trimming took 4 bases from V and 8 from J; bases not matched to a gene: 10. CDR1 is SQVTM and CDR2 is ANQGSEA in the germline V gene. The CDR3 sequence is 14 residues long. The CDR3 region has the DNA TGCAGCGTTGTTGGGCAGGGGGCGAGGTATGAGCAGTTCTTC. Translated: CSVVGQGARYEQFF.

This clonotype showed up many times. The gene calls are TRBV2 and TRBJ2-7; no definite D call. Germline lookup yields CDR1 SNHLY and CDR2 FYNNEI. The CDR3 loop spans 12 amino acids. Trimming left V 3 bases short and J 3 bases short, with 6 bases between. The CDR3 DNA sequence: TGTGCCAGCAGTGACCAGGACTACGAGCAGTACTTC. It encodes CASSDQDYEQYF.